This TCR beta chain was recovered during a study of CD8 T cells in ankylosing spondylitis. Study-wide points: Disease-linked clones proved CD8+ and comparatively uncommon in peripheral blood. Made up of eight or nine highly homologous variants, a TCR beta motif appeared characteristic of ankylosing spondylitis blood.

This clonotype was seen repeatedly, ten times or more. Antigen: not known. V shed 1 base and J shed 3 bases, with 10 bases lying between them. The length of the CDR3 is 14 residues. Germline assignment: CDR1 SGHTA and CDR2 FQGNSA. Each CDR3 protein is one row after TCRdb ran MiXCR on the 5' RACE reads. In the table there are hundreds of thousands of distinct CDR3 sequences, 10% to 15% of which are singletons. The V call is TRBV7-2, the J call TRBJ2-7, with D tentatively TRBD2 (5 bases). The clonotype was recovered from a male donor with ankylosing spondylitis. Sample: blood, either unsorted or a sorted T cell fraction (not recorded which). The CDR3 spells CASSLGQDFYEQYF. DNA of the CDR3: TGTGCCAGCAGCTTAGGGCAGGACTTCTACGAGCAGTACTTC. The complete variable domain, with remaining parts taken from reference TRBV7-2 and TRBJ2-7, reads GAGVSQSPSNKVTEKGKDVELRCDPISGHTALYWYRQSLGQGLEFLIYFQGNSAPDKSGLPSDRFSAERTGGSVSTLTIQRTQQEDSAVYLCASSLGQDFYEQYFGPGTRLTVT.